A single sample gave rise to the 6 T cell receptor beta chains below, sequenced in a study of blood T cell repertoires in COVID-19. Method: immunoSEQ multiplex PCR; TCRdb's copy keeps in-frame clones and lacks some. The data hold roughly 190,000 clones, with around 83% observed a single time. The sample taken for sequencing was peripheral blood. These TCRs come from a woman aged 40 to 49 with acute or convalescent COVID-19.

This clone was observed once. The chain carries TRBV3-1 (or the pseudogene TRBV3-2) and TRBJ1-6; no clear D gene. The CDR3 contains 19 residues. V shed 1 base and J shed 0 bases, with 16 bases lying between them. Germline loops: CDR1 LGHDT, CDR2 YNNKEL (reference sequence). This chain's CDR3 is CASSQAILRGVSYNSPLHF. In DNA, the CDR3 is TGTGCCAGCAGCCAAGCGATACTCCGGGGAGTCTCCTATAATTCACCCCTCCACTTT.

In this sample, this clone turned up a few times. The chain couples TRBV10-3 to TRBJ1-3, with D perhaps matching TRBD1 (5 bases). This CDR3 comprises 14 residues. Trimming took 6 bases from V and 0 from J, leaving 9 bases between them. Germline assignment: CDR1 ENHRY and CDR2 SYGVKD. CDR3 bases: TGTGCCATCAGGGGACTGTTCTCTGGAAACACCATATATTTT. The encoded protein is CAIRGLFSGNTIYF.

The V and J genes are TRBV5-6 and TRBJ1-1; D unclear. The CDR3 extends over 13 amino acids. V lost 4 bases, J lost 5 bases, and 12 bases lay in between. The V gene's germline CDR1 is SGHDT and CDR2 YYEEEE. CDR3 bases: TGTGCCAGCAGCGCTGGATGGAGTACTGAAGCTTTCTTT. Translation: CASSAGWSTEAFF.

The rearrangement links TRBV13 to TRBJ2-4; D is ambiguous. This CDR3 is 14 amino acids long. Germline loops: CDR1 PRHDT, CDR2 FYEKMQ (reference sequence). V shed 1 base and J shed 5 bases, with 9 bases lying between them. CDR3 nucleotides: TGTGCCAGCAGCTTAGTGGTCCGGGAAAACATTCAGTACTTC. It translates to CASSLVVRENIQYF.

The chain links TRBV5-1 to TRBJ2-1; TRBD2 is a possible D gene (5 bases). The CDR3 runs to 18 residues. Germline V CDR1 and CDR2: SGHRS, YFSETQ. Trimming cost V 0 bases and J 3 bases, with 19 bases left between them. The DNA of the CDR3 is TGCGCCAGCAGCTTGGCATGGCGGGCTTCCGGCGACTACAATGAGCAGTTCTTC. It encodes CASSLAWRASGDYNEQFF.

V and J are TRBV6-5 and TRBJ2-3; D is undetermined. The CDR3 consists of 13 residues. Between the trimmed V and J ends, which lost 7 bases and 0 bases, there was a span of 8 bases. Germline V gene lookup returns CDR1 MNHEY and CDR2 SVGAGI. The CDR3, as DNA: TGTGCCAGCACCAGCGCTAGCACAGATACGCAGTATTTT. This sequence encodes CASTSASTDTQYF.